This TCR beta chain was identified during a study of blood T cell repertoires in COVID-19 (dated by TCRdb to 2019 to 2021). Regarding the research as a whole: Samples covering the acute and convalescent phases of COVID-19 were provided by collaborators in the United States, Italy and Spain. The prospective study material was composed of cDNA or gDNA derived from T cells, B-cell-depleted T cells, or PBMCs. Deeply sampled blood TCRbeta repertoires from subjects exposed to, actively infected with, or recovered from COVID-19 were included in the dataset. The sample metadata nearly always contained a de-identified subject ID, COVID-19 status, age in years and sex. Where available, HLA class I and class II types were obtained from metadata supplied by the sample provider rather than from assay-based typing. A freely available public database, intended as a resource for researchers studying the immune response to SARS-CoV-2, is where the repertoires were released. Samples were obtained from the ongoing ImmuneRACE study (first 160 participants) and from some 1,300 subjects provided by 6 global collaborators.

The investigation overall reported the following: Clinical and demographic metadata were provided uncurated, with the amount varying by source and participant.

The junction shows trimming of 6 bases on V and 4 bases on J, plus 13 bases between the germline ends. The germline V gene provides CDR1 MDHEN and CDR2 SYDVKM. The CDR3 runs 14 residues from the cysteine to the phenylalanine. Only the CDR3 part of the read is kept: 42 bases, read in frame from the first base. One collaborating source in Seattle enrolled patients while the patients were actively infected and followed the patients over time throughout the course of disease. Collaborating institutions collected whole blood in K2EDTA tubes following their own protocols. For TCRbeta analysis, collaborators shipped samples as frozen whole blood, isolated PBMCs, or DNA extracted from either of those sample types. TCRbeta CDR3 regions were amplified from genomic DNA by means of the immunoSEQ Assay, a bias-controlled multiplex PCR. Regarding the original processing steps: The number of nucleated cells in each sample was estimated from the amplification of reference gene primers within the assay. Sequence reads were collapsed and filtered to measure the absolute abundance of every unique TCRbeta CDR3 rearrangement. For each sample, productive Simpson clonality was calculated as the square root of Simpson's diversity index across productive rearrangements. TCRdb carries this immuneACCESS record with in-frame sequences only. Its versions omit some clonotypes, under half of them owing to an unresolved V gene in the studies checked, with the rest unexplained. Clone size and the V and J calls come from that table; the DNA yielded D and trimming. Across this sample there are roughly 120,000 clones, with 92% seen only once. The ten largest clones represent approximately 2% of the sample.

To note about this clone: Its binding antigen is unknown. Qualities for individual bases were not recorded, and no much larger clone is one base off.

Sequencing was carried out using peripheral blood. This receptor was obtained from a man aged 45-60 years with COVID-19, enrolled during active disease. This receptor chain uses TRBV28 and TRBJ1-3; confidence is insufficient to name the D gene. The bases are TGTGCCAGCAGCCTTGCCCAGTCGGGAAACACCATATATTTT. Its protein reads: CASSLAQSGNTIYF.